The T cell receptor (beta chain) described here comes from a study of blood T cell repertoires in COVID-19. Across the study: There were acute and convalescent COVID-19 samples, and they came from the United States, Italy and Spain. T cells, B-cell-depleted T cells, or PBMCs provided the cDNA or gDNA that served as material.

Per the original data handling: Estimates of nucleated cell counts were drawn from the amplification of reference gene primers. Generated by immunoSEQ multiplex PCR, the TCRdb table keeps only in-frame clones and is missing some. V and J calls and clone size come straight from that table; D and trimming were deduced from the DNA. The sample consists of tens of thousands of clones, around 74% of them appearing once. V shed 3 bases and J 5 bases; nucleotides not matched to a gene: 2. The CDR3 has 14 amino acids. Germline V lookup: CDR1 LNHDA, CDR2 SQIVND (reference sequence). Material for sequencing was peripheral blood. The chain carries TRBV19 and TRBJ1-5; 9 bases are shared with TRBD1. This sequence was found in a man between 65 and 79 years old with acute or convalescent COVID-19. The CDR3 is CASSIGTGYQPQHF. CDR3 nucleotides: TGTGCCAGTAGTATCGGGACAGGGTATCAGCCCCAGCATTTT.